Shown below are 26 T cell receptor beta chains from a single sample sequenced in a study of blood T cells in healthy people across ages. Sample-barcoded 5' priming and a J-beta primer mix drove a second PCR of about 6 to 12 cycles. TCRdb used MiXCR to reprocess the 5' RACE reads, holding one entry per CDR3 protein. The sample holds around 780,000 distinct CDR3 sequences; approximately 24% are singletons and the top ten take around 2.9%. The same data also contributed to another study, on T cells of mothers and their children.

Source material: blood. Receptors originate from a boy aged 10-17 years in good health.

The chain carries TRBV20-1 and TRBJ2-2, with TRBD2 as a possible D gene (7 bases). Germline values: CDR1 DFQATT, CDR2 SNEGSKA (reference sequence). Trimming pared 3 bases from V and 4 bases from J, leaving 12 bases between. This CDR3 is built from 14 residues. CDR3 sequence reads: CSASGGQSTGELFF. The CDR3 DNA follows: TGCAGTGCTAGCGGGGGGCAGAGCACCGGGGAGCTGTTTTTT.

This chain connects TRBV4-3 to TRBJ2-1, with 9 bases fitting TRBD2. The CDR3 has 20 amino acids. J lost 4 bases, V lost 0 bases, and 16 bases had no gene match. Germline CDR1 LGHNA, CDR2 YSLEER. The CDR3 DNA follows: TGCGCCAGCAGCCAAGATCAGGCGTGGCGGGGGGGCCCCCGGTACAATGAGCAGTTCTTC. Residues: CASSQDQAWRGGPRYNEQFF.

The chain joins TRBV6-2 or TRBV6-3 to TRBJ2-5; either TRBD1 or TRBD2 may supply D (5 bases each). Trimming removed 0 bases from V and 4 bases from J, with 21 bases in between. Germline assignment: CDR1 MNHEY and CDR2 SVGEGT. The CDR3 covers 18 residues. The CDR3 DNA is TGTGCCAGCAGTTACTCGAAGTCTAGGGCCGGGACCCCAGAGACCCAGTACTTC. Translation: CASSYSKSRAGTPETQYF.

The rearrangement joins TRBV28 to TRBJ2-5; D is ambiguous. V gave up 7 bases and J gave up 4 bases, with 22 bases separating them. Germline values: CDR1 MDHEN, CDR2 SYDVKM. The CDR3 sequence is 16 residues long. CDR3 in amino acids: CASTPPTETRGETQYF. CDR3 in DNA: TGTGCCAGCACCCCTCCGACGGAAACAAGAGGAGAGACCCAGTACTTC. The complete variable domain, with remaining parts taken from reference TRBV28 and TRBJ2-5, reads DVKVTQSSRYLVKRTGEKVFLECVQDMDHENMFWYRQDPGLGLRLIYFSYDVKMKEKGDIPEGYSVSREKKERFSLILESASTNQTSMYLCASTPPTETRGETQYFGPGTRLLVL.

V is TRBV20-1 and J is TRBJ2-5; TRBD2 matches 14 bases. The CDR3 runs 14 residues. Germline values: CDR1 DFQATT, CDR2 SNEGSKA (reference sequence). The junction had 3 bases not matched to a gene; V was cut back by 4 bases and J by 5 bases. The CDR3 DNA sequence: TGCAGTGCTAAGGGACTAGCGGGGGTTGAGACCCAGTACTTC. Its translation is CSAKGLAGVETQYF.

The V gene is TRBV15, the J gene TRBJ2-2; either TRBD1 or TRBD2 may supply D (6 bases each). CDR1 LNHNV and CDR2 YYDKDF come from the germline V gene (reference sequence). V was pared by 4 bases and J by 1 base, with 16 bases between. The CDR3 is made up of 17 amino acids. As DNA, the CDR3 is TGTGCCACCAGCACCTCTACGGGGGCCTTGAACACCGGGGAGCTGTTTTTT. Protein: CATSTSTGALNTGELFF.

This clonotype occurred a few times. One end of the junction does not line up with germline, which may come from a read error. The chain employs TRBV3-1 and TRBJ2-5; D gene ambiguous. The CDR3 consists of 12 residues. Looked up from germline, CDR1 is LGHDT and CDR2 is YNNKEL (reference sequence). CDR3 region: CTSSRLEETQYF. The CDR3 bases are TGTACCAGCAGCCGGTTGGAAGAGACCCAGTACTTC.

The J gene is TRBJ1-2, the V gene TRBV11-2; D uncertain. This CDR3 has 16 residues. CDR1 SGHAT and CDR2 FQNNGV come from the germline V gene. V was cut by 4 bases and J by 2 bases, with 17 bases left in between. CDR3 nucleotide sequence: TGTGCCAGCAGCTCATCCCGGGTCAACCGAAACTATGGCTACACCTTC. This gives the protein CASSSSRVNRNYGYTF. The full variable domain, in which reference TRBV11-2 and TRBJ1-2 provide the parts outside the CDR3, is EAGVAQSPRYKIIEKRQSVAFWCNPISGHATLYWYQQILGQGPKLLIQFQNNGVVDDSQLPKDRFSAERLKGVDSTLKIQPAKLEDSAVYLCASSSSRVNRNYGYTFGSGTRLTVV.

This chain connects TRBV15 to TRBJ1-2; D might be TRBD1 (5 bases). The V gene lost 0 bases and the J gene lost 11 bases, with 16 bases spanning the gap. The CDR3 spans 14 residues. The germline CDR1 and CDR2 sequences are LNHNV and YYDKDF (reference sequence). The CDR3 is CATSRDHSRELYTF. The DNA for the CDR3 is TGTGCCACCAGCAGAGATCATAGCAGGGAACTATACACCTTC.

This clonotype was detected a few times. This chain joins TRBV6-6 and TRBJ2-1, with 7 bases matching TRBD2. CDR1 and CDR2 from the germline V gene are MNHNY and SVGAGI (reference sequence). This CDR3 comprises 14 residues. The V segment lost 6 bases and the J segment 13 bases; nucleotides outside the gene matches: 15. In DNA form, the CDR3 reads TGTGCCAGCAGGGACGGGGGGACTCAAGAGACCCAGTTCTTC. Translating it yields CASRDGGTQETQFF.

This clonotype was detected only a few times. The chain couples TRBV18 to TRBJ2-7; D might be TRBD1 or TRBD2, each matching 6 bases. The CDR3 extends over 17 amino acids. V was trimmed by 1 base and J by 0 bases, leaving 16 bases between them. Germline CDR1 is KGHSH and CDR2 is LQKENI. CDR3 amino acids: CASSPLGMGGSSYEQYF. The CDR3 bases are TGTGCCAGCTCACCACTTGGGATGGGGGGCTCCTCCTACGAGCAGTACTTC.

This clonotype was seen a handful of times. The chain combines TRBV30 with TRBJ2-1, with D perhaps matching TRBD2 (6 bases). Per the germline V gene, CDR1 is GTSNPN and CDR2 is SVGIG (reference sequence). This CDR3 spans 16 amino acids. The germline V and J ends were trimmed by 2 bases and 2 bases, with 16 bases remaining between them. CDR3 sequence: CAWSPIPGLAYNEQFF. The CDR3 DNA is TGTGCCTGGAGTCCCATTCCGGGACTTGCCTACAATGAGCAGTTCTTC.

Only a few counts were recorded for this clonotype. This chain links TRBV6-6 with TRBJ2-1; TRBD2 matches at 15 bases. Unmatched junction bases numbered 1, after V lost 4 bases and J lost 0 bases. CDR3 length equals 17 residues. CDR1 and CDR2 (germline): MNHNY, SVGAGI (reference sequence). This chain's CDR3 is CASSLGLAGGSYNEQFF. The CDR3 nucleotides are TGTGCCAGCAGTTTGGGACTAGCGGGGGGCTCCTACAATGAGCAGTTCTTC.

The V and J genes are TRBV20-1 and TRBJ2-2; 8 nucleotides agree with TRBD2. The trim removed 0 bases at V and 4 bases at J, leaving 7 bases unmatched. This CDR3 region has 16 residues. Germline assignment: CDR1 DFQATT and CDR2 SNEGSKA (reference sequence). CDR3 amino acids: CSARDPGGPLTGELFF. DNA of the CDR3: TGCAGTGCTAGAGACCCGGGGGGGCCCCTCACCGGGGAGCTGTTTTTT.

This clonotype was counted only a few times. This chain links TRBV5-1 with TRBJ2-3, with D perhaps TRBD2 (6 bases). This CDR3 has 15 amino acids. The germline CDR1 and CDR2 sequences are SGHRS and YFSETQ. The V end was cut by 0 bases, the J end by 2 bases, with 10 bases between. The CDR3 sequence is CASSLGLVATDTQYF. As DNA, the CDR3 is TGCGCCAGCAGCTTGGGACTAGTTGCCACAGATACGCAGTATTTT.

V usage is TRBV12-3 or TRBV12-4 and J usage is TRBJ2-7; D unclear. The CDR3 runs 15 residues. Trimming removed 3 bases from V and 0 bases from J, with 12 bases in between. CDR3 in DNA: TGTGCCAGCAGTTTCCAGGCGGCGAGCTCCTACGAGCAGTACTTC. It encodes CASSFQAASSYEQYF.

V is TRBV28 and J is TRBJ2-5; TRBD1 agrees at 7 bases. The J call could be wrong; TRBJ2-7 is a better fit for the DNA end. There are 14 residues in the CDR3. Germline CDR1 reads MDHEN; CDR2 reads SYDVKM. The CDR3 region is CASSFLTGRYEQYF. The CDR3 coding sequence is TGTGCCAGCAGTTTCTTGACAGGGCGGTACGAGCAGTACTTC.

The rearrangement joins TRBV7-9 to TRBJ1-5; D gene uncertain. Germline assignment: CDR1 SEHNR and CDR2 FQNEAQ (reference sequence). The CDR3 is made up of 18 amino acids. V lost 5 bases, J lost 7 bases, and 27 bases lay in between. CDR3 protein: CASSRGNFGVFPPQPQHF. For the CDR3, the DNA is TGTGCCAGCAGCCGTGGGAACTTCGGGGTTTTTCCGCCCCAGCCCCAGCATTTT. The variable domain in full, completed from reference TRBV7-9 and TRBJ1-5, reads DTGVSQNPRHKITKRGQNVTFRCDPISEHNRLYWYRQTLGQGPEFLTYFQNEAQLEKSRLLSDRFSAERPKGSFSTLEIQRTEQGDSAMYLCASSRGNFGVFPPQPQHFGDGTRLSIL.

V is TRBV12-3 or TRBV12-4 and J is TRBJ1-4; perhaps TRBD1 as D (5 bases). The V end lost 5 bases, the J end lost 4 bases, and 14 bases lay between the germline ends. This CDR3 is 15 amino acids long. Here the CDR3 reads CASSETRRGNEKLFF. The CDR3 nucleotides are TGTGCCAGCAGTGAGACACGTAGGGGTAATGAAAAACTGTTTTTT.

Here the CDR3 reads CSVMTTANYGYTF. The DNA of the CDR3 is TGCAGCGTGATGACGACAGCGAACTATGGCTACACCTTC. The rearrangement links TRBV29-1 to TRBJ1-2; tentatively, D is TRBD1 (5 bases). V was trimmed by 6 bases and J by 2 bases, leaving 13 bases between them. The CDR3 contains 13 residues. CDR1 and CDR2 from the germline V gene are SQVTM and ANQGSEA.

V is TRBV3-1 and J is TRBJ2-5; 12 bases map to TRBD2. Looked up from germline, CDR1 is LGHDT and CDR2 is YNNKEL (reference sequence). Germline trimming cut 2 bases from V and 5 bases from J; bases unmatched to any gene: 3. The CDR3 contains 15 residues. The DNA of the CDR3 is TGTGCCAGCAGCCAACTAGCGGGGGGGGATGAGACCCAGTACTTC. It encodes CASSQLAGGDETQYF.

This clonotype appeared once. The J gene is TRBJ1-6, the V gene TRBV20-1; a possible D gene is TRBD1 (5 bases). Germline V lookup: CDR1 DFQATT, CDR2 SNEGSKA (reference sequence). The V and J ends lost 2 bases and 4 bases respectively, with 9 bases between them. The CDR3 loop spans 14 amino acids. This CDR3 reads CSARSGQYNSPLHF. The CDR3 region has the DNA TGCAGTGCTAGATCCGGACAATATAATTCACCCCTCCACTTT.

The J gene is TRBJ2-5, the V gene TRBV9; the D gene is possibly TRBD2 (6 bases). Germline V gives CDR1 SGDLS, CDR2 YYNGEE. The CDR3 is 14 amino acids. The ends were cut back, 3 bases at V and 1 base at J, with 10 bases in the middle. The CDR3 bases are TGTGCCAGCAGCGCGGGACTCTTCCAAGAGACCCAGTACTTC. Residues: CASSAGLFQETQYF. The complete variable domain, with remaining parts taken from reference TRBV9 and TRBJ2-5, reads DSGVTQTPKHLITATGQRVTLRCSPRSGDLSVYWYQQSLDQGLQFLIQYYNGEERAKGNILERFSAQQFPDLHSELNLSSLELGDSALYFCASSAGLFQETQYFGPGTRLLVL.

This chain's CDR3 is CASSQERAASYNEQFF. CDR3 in DNA: TGTGCCAGCAGCCAAGAAAGGGCAGCGTCCTACAATGAGCAGTTCTTC. The genes are TRBV14 and TRBJ2-1; unclear D gene. In germline, CDR1 is SGHDN, CDR2 FVKESK. CDR3 length: 16 residues. V was shortened by 0 bases and J by 1 base, with 10 bases between the two germline ends.

In its sample, this clonotype was seen a few times. This chain uses TRBV7-9 with TRBJ2-5; TRBD1 matches at 7 bases. The DNA end is more similar to TRBJ2-1, so the J call may be wrong. From germline, CDR1 is SEHNR and CDR2 FQNEAQ (reference sequence). The CDR3 consists of 15 residues. CDR3 region: CASSLQGPLGNEQFF. The CDR3 DNA sequence: TGTGCCAGCAGTCTACAGGGGCCGCTGGGGAATGAGCAGTTCTTC.

The J gene is TRBJ2-1, the V gene TRBV5-1; TRBD2 aligns across 14 bases. Per germline, CDR1 SGHRS and CDR2 YFSETQ. The CDR3 totals 18 residues. The ends lost 4 bases at V and 2 bases at J; junction bases unmatched: 8. CDR3 region: CASSRRLAGGHTYNEQFF. CDR3 bases: TGCGCCAGCAGCCGAAGACTAGCGGGGGGGCATACCTACAATGAGCAGTTCTTC.